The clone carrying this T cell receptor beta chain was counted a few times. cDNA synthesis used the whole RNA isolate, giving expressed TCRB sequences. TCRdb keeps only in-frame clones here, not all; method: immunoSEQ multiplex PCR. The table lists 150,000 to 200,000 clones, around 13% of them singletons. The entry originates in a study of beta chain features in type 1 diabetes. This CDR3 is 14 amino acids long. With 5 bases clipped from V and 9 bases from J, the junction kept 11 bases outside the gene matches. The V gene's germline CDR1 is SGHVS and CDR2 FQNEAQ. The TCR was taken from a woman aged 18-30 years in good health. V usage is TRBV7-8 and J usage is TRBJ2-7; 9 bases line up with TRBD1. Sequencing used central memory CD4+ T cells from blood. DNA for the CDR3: TGTGCCAGCAGCGCCGGGACAGGGACGGTGGGGCAGTACTTC. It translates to CASSAGTGTVGQYF.